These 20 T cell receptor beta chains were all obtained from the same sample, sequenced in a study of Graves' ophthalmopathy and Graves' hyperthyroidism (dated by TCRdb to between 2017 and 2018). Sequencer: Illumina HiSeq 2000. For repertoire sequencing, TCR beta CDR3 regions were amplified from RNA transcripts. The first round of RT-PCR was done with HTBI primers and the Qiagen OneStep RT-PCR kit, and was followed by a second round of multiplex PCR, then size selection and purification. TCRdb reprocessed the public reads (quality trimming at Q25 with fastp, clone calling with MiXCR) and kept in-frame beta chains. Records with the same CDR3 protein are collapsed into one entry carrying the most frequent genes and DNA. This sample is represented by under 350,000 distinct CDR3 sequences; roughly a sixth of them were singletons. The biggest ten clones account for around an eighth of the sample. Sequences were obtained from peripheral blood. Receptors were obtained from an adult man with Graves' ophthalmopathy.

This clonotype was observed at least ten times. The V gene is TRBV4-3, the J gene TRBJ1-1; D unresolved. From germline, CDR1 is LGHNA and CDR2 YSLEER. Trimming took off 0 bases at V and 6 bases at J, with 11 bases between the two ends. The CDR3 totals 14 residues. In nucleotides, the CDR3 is TGCGCCAGCAGCCAAGAATACCCCGGGGCTGAAGCTTTCTTT. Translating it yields CASSQEYPGAEAFF.

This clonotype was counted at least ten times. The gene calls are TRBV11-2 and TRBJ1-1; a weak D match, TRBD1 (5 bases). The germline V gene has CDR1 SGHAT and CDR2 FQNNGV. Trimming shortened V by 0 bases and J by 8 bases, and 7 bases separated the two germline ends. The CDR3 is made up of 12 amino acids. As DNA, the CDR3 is TGTGCCAGCAGCTTAGACAGGGCAGAAGCTTTCTTT. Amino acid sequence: CASSLDRAEAFF.

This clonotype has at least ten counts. CDR3 sequence reads: CASRRTSGGLANTGELFF. The CDR3 DNA reads TGTGCCAGCAGAAGAACTAGCGGGGGCCTCGCGAACACCGGGGAGCTGTTTTTT. This rearrangement joins TRBV9 to TRBJ2-2, with 11 bases fitting TRBD2. The V gene end was trimmed by 5 bases and the J gene end by 0 bases; junction bases not matched to a gene: 9. The length of the CDR3 is 18 residues. The V gene's germline CDR1 is SGDLS and CDR2 YYNGEE.

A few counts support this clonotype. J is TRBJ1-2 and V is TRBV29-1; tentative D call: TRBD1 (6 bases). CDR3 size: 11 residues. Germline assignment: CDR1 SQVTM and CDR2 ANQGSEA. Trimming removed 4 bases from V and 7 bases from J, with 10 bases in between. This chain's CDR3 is CSVVQGGGYTF. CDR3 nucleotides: TGCAGCGTTGTACAGGGCGGTGGCTACACCTTC.

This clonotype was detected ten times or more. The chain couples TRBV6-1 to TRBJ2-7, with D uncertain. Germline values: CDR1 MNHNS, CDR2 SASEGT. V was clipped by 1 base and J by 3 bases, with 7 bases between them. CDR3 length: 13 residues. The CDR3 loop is CASSEEDLYEQYF. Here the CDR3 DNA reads TGTGCCAGCAGTGAAGAGGACCTCTACGAGCAGTACTTC.

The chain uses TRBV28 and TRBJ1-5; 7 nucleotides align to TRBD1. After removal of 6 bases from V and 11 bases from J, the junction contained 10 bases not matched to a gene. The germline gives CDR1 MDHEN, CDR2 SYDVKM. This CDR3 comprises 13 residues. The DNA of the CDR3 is TGTGCCAGCAGAGGCCAGGGGGTCAGGGCCCAGCATTTT. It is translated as CASRGQGVRAQHF. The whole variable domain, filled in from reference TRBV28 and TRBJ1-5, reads DVKVTQSSRYLVKRTGEKVFLECVQDMDHENMFWYRQDPGLGLRLIYFSYDVKMKEKGDIPEGYSVSREKKERFSLILESASTNQTSMYLCASRGQGVRAQHFGDGTRLSIL.

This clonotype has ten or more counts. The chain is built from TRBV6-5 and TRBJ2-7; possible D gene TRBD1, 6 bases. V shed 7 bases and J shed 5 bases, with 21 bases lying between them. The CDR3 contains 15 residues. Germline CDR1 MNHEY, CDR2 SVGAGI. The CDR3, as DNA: TGTGCCAGCAACACCTCCCCCGGGACATCCAACGAGCAGTACTTC. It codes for CASNTSPGTSNEQYF.

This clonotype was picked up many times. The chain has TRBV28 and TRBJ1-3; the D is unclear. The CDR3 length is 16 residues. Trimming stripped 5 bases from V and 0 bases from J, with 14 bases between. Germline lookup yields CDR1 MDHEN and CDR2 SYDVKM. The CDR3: CASSQEARFSGNTIYF. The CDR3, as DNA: TGTGCCAGCAGTCAGGAGGCGAGGTTCTCTGGAAACACCATATATTTT.

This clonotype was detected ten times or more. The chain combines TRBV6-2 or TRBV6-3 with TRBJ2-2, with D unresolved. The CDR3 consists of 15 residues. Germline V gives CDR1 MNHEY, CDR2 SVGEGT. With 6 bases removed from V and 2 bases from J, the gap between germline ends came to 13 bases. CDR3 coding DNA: TGTGCCAGCAGCCCCGGCCAGATAAACACCGGGGAGCTGTTTTTT. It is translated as CASSPGQINTGELFF.

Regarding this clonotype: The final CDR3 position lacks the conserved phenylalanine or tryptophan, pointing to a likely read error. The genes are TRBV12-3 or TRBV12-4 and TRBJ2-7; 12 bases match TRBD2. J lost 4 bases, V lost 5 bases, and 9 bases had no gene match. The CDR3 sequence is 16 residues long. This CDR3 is CASSATSGRFAYEQYL. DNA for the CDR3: TGTGCCAGCAGTGCGACTAGCGGGAGATTTGCTTACGAGCAGTACCTC.

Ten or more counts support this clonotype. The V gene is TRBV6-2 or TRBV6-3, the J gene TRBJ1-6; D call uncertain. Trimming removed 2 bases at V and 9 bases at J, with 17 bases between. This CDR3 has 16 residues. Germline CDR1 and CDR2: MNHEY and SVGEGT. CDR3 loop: CASSYPRAGVGSPLHF. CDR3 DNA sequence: TGTGCCAGCAGTTACCCTCGGGCTGGAGTGGGTTCACCCCTCCACTTT.

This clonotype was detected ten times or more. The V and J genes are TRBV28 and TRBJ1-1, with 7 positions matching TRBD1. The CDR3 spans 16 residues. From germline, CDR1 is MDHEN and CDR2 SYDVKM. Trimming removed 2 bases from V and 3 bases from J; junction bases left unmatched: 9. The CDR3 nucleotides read TGTGCCAGCAGTTTAGTGGGACAGAGCTCGTACACTGAAGCTTTCTTT. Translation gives CASSLVGQSSYTEAFF.

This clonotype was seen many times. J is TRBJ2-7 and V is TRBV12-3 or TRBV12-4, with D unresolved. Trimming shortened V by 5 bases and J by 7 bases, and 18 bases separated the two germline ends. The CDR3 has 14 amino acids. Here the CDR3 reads CASSPQGRLWEQYF. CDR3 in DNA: TGTGCCAGCAGTCCCCAAGGACGACTTTGGGAGCAGTACTTC.

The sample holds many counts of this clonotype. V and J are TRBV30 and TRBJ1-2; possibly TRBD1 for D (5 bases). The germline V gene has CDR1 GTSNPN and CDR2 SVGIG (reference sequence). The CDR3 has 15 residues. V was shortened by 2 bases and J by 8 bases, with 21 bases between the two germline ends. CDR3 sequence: CAWSPPGIGGKGYTF. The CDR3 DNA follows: TGTGCCTGGAGTCCCCCCGGGATCGGGGGAAAAGGCTACACCTTC.

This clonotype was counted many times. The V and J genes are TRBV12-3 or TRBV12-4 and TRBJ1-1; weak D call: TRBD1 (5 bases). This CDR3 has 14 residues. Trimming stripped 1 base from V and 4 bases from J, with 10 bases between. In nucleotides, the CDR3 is TGTGCCAGCAGTTTAGAGTCAGGGATCACTGAAGCTTTCTTT. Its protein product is CASSLESGITEAFF.

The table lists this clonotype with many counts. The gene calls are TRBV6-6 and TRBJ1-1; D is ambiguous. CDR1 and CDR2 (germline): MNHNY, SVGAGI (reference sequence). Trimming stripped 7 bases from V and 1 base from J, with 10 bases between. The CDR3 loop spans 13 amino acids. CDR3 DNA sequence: TGTGCCAGCATGCGGTTACAGAACACTGAAGCTTTCTTT. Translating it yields CASMRLQNTEAFF.

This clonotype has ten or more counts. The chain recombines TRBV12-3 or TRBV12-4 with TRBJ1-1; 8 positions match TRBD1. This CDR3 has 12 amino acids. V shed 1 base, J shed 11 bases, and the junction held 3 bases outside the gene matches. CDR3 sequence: CASSLGQGSAFF. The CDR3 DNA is TGTGCCAGCAGTTTAGGACAGGGGTCGGCTTTCTTT.

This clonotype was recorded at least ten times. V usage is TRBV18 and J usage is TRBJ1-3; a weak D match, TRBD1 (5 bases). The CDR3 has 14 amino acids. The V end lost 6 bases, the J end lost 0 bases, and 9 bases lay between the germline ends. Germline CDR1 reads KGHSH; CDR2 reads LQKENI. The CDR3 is CASSPTDSGNTIYF. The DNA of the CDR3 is TGTGCCAGCTCGCCGACAGACTCTGGAAACACCATATATTTT.

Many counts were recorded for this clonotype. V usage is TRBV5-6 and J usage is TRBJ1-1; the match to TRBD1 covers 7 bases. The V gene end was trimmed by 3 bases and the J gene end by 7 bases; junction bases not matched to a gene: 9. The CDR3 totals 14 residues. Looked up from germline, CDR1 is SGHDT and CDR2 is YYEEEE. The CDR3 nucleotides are TGTGCCAGCAGCTCTGGGACAGAGCCCAATGAAGCTTTCTTT. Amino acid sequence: CASSSGTEPNEAFF. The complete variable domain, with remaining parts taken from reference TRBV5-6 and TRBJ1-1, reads DAGVTQSPTHLIKTRGQQVTLRCSPKSGHDTVSWYQQALGQGPQFIFQYYEEEERQRGNFPDRFSGHQFPNYSSELNVNALLLGDSALYLCASSSGTEPNEAFFGQGTRLTVV.

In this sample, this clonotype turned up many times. Here the CDR3 DNA reads TGCAGTGCTAAGACTAGCGGGACGGTTACCGGGGAGCTGTTTTTT. It specifies CSAKTSGTVTGELFF. The chain couples TRBV20-1 to TRBJ2-2, with 11 bases aligning to TRBD2. The germline CDR1 and CDR2 sequences are DFQATT and SNEGSKA (reference sequence). There are 15 residues in the CDR3. V lost 4 bases and J lost 5; bases outside the gene matches: 6.